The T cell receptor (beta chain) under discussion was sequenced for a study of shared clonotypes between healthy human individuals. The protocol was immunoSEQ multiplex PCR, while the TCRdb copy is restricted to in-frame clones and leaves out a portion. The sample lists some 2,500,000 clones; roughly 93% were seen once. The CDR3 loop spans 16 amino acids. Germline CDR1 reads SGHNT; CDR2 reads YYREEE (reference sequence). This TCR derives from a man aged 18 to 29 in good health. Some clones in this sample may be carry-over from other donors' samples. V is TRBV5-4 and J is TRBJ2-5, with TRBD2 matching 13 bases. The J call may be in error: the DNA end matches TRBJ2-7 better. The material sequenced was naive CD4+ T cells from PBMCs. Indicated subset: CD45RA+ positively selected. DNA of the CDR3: TGTGCCAGCAGCGCGGGGACTAGCGGGATCTCCTACGAGCAGTACTTC. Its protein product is CASSAGTSGISYEQYF.